This section outlines one T cell receptor beta chain sequence together with its context. The target antigen is unknown. The V end lost 0 bases, the J end lost 4 bases, and 17 bases lay between the germline ends. The CDR3 runs 16 residues. The germline CDR1 and CDR2 sequences are SGDLS and YYNGEE. TCRdb re-analysed the 5' RACE reads in MiXCR, keeping a single row per CDR3 protein. The table has 250,000 to 350,000 distinct CDR3 sequences, under 9.5% seen once. The sample is drawn from a study of identical twins. Findings and caveats of the study: Weaker excess sharing between twins was seen in beta out-of-frame sequences. Twin pairs' shared out-of-frame alpha sequences were enriched in low generation probability.

Separately, the same data were catalogued under a study of yellow fever vaccine responses in identical twins.

This TCR came from a woman younger than 30 in good health. Sequenced input: memory (CD45RO+) T cells sorted from blood. The V call is TRBV9, the J call TRBJ2-7; D might be TRBD1 (6 bases). This CDR3 is CASSVGPAEGGYEQYF. The CDR3, as DNA: TGTGCCAGCAGCGTAGGGCCGGCGGAAGGGGGTTACGAGCAGTACTTC.